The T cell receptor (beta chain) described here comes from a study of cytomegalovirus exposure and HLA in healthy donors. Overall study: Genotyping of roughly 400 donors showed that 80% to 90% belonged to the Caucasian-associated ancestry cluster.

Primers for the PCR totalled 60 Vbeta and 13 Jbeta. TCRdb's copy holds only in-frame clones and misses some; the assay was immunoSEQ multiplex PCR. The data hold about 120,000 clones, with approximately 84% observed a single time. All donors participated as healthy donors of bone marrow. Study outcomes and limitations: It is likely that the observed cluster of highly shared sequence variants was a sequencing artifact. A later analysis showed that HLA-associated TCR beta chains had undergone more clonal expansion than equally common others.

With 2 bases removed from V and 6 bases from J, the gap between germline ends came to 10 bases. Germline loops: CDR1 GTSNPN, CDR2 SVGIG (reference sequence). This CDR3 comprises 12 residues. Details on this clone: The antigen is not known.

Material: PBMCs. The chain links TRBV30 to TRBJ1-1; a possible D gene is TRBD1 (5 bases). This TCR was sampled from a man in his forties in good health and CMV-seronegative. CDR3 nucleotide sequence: TGTGCCTGGAGTCAAGGGGCCCCTGAAGCTTTCTTT. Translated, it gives CAWSQGAPEAFF.